These T cell receptor beta chains were read from a single sample in a study of blood T cell repertoires in COVID-19. The table came from immunoSEQ multiplex PCR; TCRdb's copy has only in-frame clones and leaves some out. The data contain roughly 380,000 clones, over 75% of them singletons. The material sequenced was PBMCs or T cells enriched from blood (not recorded which). These receptor sequences come from a woman aged 25 to 39 who had recovered from COVID-19. CDR3s include the opening cysteine and the closing phenylalanine or tryptophan.

cdr3_aa | j_call | v_call
CASSLRQSEKLFF | TRBJ1-4 | TRBV12-3/TRBV12-4
CASSYSGVAGSYEQYF | TRBJ2-7 | TRBV6-5
CASSFTGVVDEQYF | TRBJ2-7 | TRBV28
CASSPGLERETQYF | TRBJ2-5 | TRBV5-6
CASSSLSSGGYNEQFF | TRBJ2-1 | TRBV7-9
CASSQGTASNQPQHF | TRBJ1-5 | TRBV3-1/TRBV3-2
CAWSVEAGTQYF | TRBJ2-5 | TRBV30
CASSSLQGNQPQHF | TRBJ1-5 | TRBV27
CASSFGTGETDTQYF | TRBJ2-3 | TRBV7-9
CASSLAGGTYEQYF | TRBJ2-7 | TRBV28
CASSSSRIEQYF | TRBJ2-7 | TRBV7-2
CAISDTGSNYGYTF | TRBJ1-2 | TRBV10-3
CASSYRGSNQPQHF | TRBJ1-5 | TRBV28
CASSQGQGNNIQYF | TRBJ2-4 | TRBV28
CASSSQLDRSSYNSPLHF | TRBJ1-6 | TRBV13
CASSQPTGQRANYGYTF | TRBJ1-2 | TRBV4-1
CASSNLFGTGAIYGYTF | TRBJ1-2 | TRBV19
CASSYGTGNTIYF | TRBJ1-3 | TRBV12-3/TRBV12-4
CASSQDPGTGWYAFF | TRBJ1-1 | TRBV3-1/TRBV3-2
CASSETGGYSGYTF | TRBJ1-2 | TRBV28
CASSAGTGFYEQYF | TRBJ2-7 | TRBV19
CAWTPDLEVAFF | TRBJ1-1 | TRBV30
CASSGLAGSYEQYF | TRBJ2-7 | TRBV25-1
CASSELGTGLFNEQFF | TRBJ2-1 | TRBV6-1
CASSSPDEQYF | TRBJ2-7 | TRBV5-4
CASRWTSGGAYEQYF | TRBJ2-7 | TRBV2
CASSLGDWGKTQYF | TRBJ2-5 | TRBV14
CASSFTGYPAGSLSSGNTIYF | TRBJ1-3 | TRBV12-1
CASSLTSMGNQPQHF | TRBJ1-5 | TRBV28
CASSPRQGAYGYTF | TRBJ1-2 | TRBV19
CASSFGGASTGELFF | TRBJ2-2 | TRBV11-1
CASSQGQGTSLNEKLFF | TRBJ1-4 | TRBV3-1/TRBV3-2
CASATGTSGKRETQYF | TRBJ2-5 | TRBV7-9
CATRHFRTGSRGTDTQYF | TRBJ2-3 | TRBV7-6
CASSLQVSSYEQYF | TRBJ2-7 | TRBV5-1
CASSRSGTGVYGGSF | TRBJ1-2 | TRBV13
CSASAGYEAFF | TRBJ1-1 | TRBV20-1
CASSIDKMRRGELFF | TRBJ2-2 | TRBV19
CASSQQGGRETQYF | TRBJ2-5 | TRBV3-1/TRBV3-2
CASSPWRTYNEQFF | TRBJ2-1 | TRBV18
CASSLRSPTSGETQYF | TRBJ2-5 | TRBV5-1
CAWSDGQGGYQPQHF | TRBJ1-5 | TRBV30
CASSVDSPSSYNEQFF | TRBJ2-1 | TRBV5-1
CATSRQGGETQYF | TRBJ2-5 | TRBV15
CASSKRQGAYNEQFF | TRBJ2-1 | TRBV19
CASSLGTGQGDGYTF | TRBJ1-2 | TRBV7-9
CASSSTGLTNEKLFF | TRBJ1-4 | TRBV7-8
CASSPGGGGERDNEQFF | TRBJ2-1 | TRBV13
CASSSQGAGSGEQYF | TRBJ2-7 | TRBV5-1
CASSFPKPGTGFSTYEQYF | TRBJ2-7 | TRBV7-9
CASSDPGQGSGYTF | TRBJ1-2 | TRBV28
CASSLTGEEAFF | TRBJ1-1 | TRBV9
CASSILTTGKNIQYF | TRBJ2-4 | TRBV19